The 22 T cell receptor beta chains given below trace back to one sample, sequenced in a study of response to subunit inactivated influenza vaccine (dated by TCRdb to 2016 to 2018). The method behind the library was RT-PCR. The run used an Illumina HiSeq 2500. TCRdb trimmed the raw reads at Q25, called clones with MiXCR and kept productive beta chains. Rows are combined by CDR3 protein, so each entry shows the most common genes and DNA. The sample data list around 570,000 distinct CDR3 sequences, and roughly 10% of these were observed just once. The top ten clonotypes cover 8% to 13% of the sample. The same specimen was also included in a second study, on T cells expressing NK-cell markers. The second study's paper adds: The TCR beta cDNA libraries were made using 5'RACE template switching, a step that added both a universal primer site and unique molecular identifiers.

The source material was PBMCs from blood, sampled on the day of vaccination. The origin of the receptors is a man aged 45-60 years who received an inactivated influenza vaccine. Donor details come from another sample of the same person, matched by shared clones.

This clonotype has just a few counts. This chain links TRBV19 with TRBJ2-2, with a possible D match to TRBD1 (5 bases). Germline V gene sequence: CDR1 LNHDA, CDR2 SQIVND (reference sequence). This CDR3 comprises 13 residues. Trimming removed 4 bases at V and 3 bases at J, with 6 bases between. The CDR3 DNA follows: TGTGCCAGTAGTAAGACAGACACCGGGGAGCTGTTTTTT. This sequence encodes CASSKTDTGELFF. Full variable domain (outside the CDR3, taken from reference TRBV19 and TRBJ2-2): DGGITQSPKYLFRKEGQNVTLSCEQNLNHDAMYWYRQDPGQGLRLIYYSQIVNDFQKGDIAEGYSVSREKKESFPLTVTSAQKNPTAFYLCASSKTDTGELFFGEGSRLTVL.

This chain links TRBV5-1 with TRBJ2-6, with no clear D. The CDR3 is 16 residues long. Between the trimmed V and J ends, which lost 4 bases and 1 base, there was a span of 12 bases. Germline V lookup: CDR1 SGHRS, CDR2 YFSETQ. CDR3 region: CASSPGSNSGANVLTF. The CDR3 DNA sequence: TGCGCCAGCAGCCCTGGATCAAATTCTGGGGCCAACGTCCTGACTTTC.

This clonotype was counted a few times. CDR3 sequence reads: CASSLGTGGTPQYF. In nucleotides, the CDR3 is TGTGCCAGCAGCTTAGGTACAGGGGGGACCCCGCAGTATTTT. The V call is TRBV7-2, the J call TRBJ2-3, with TRBD1 matching over 8 bases. Trimming at V came to 1 base and at J to 10 bases, leaving 7 bases not matched to a gene. This CDR3 has 14 residues. Germline V gives CDR1 SGHTA, CDR2 FQGNSA.

Only a few counts were recorded for this clonotype. The rearrangement uses TRBV6-2 or TRBV6-3 and TRBJ1-1, with TRBD1 as a possible D gene (6 bases). The CDR3 sequence is 14 residues long. Germline assignment: CDR1 MNHEY and CDR2 SVGEGT. Trimming took off 7 bases at V and 6 bases at J, with 18 bases between the two ends. CDR3: CASTLGGGSAEAFF. The CDR3 bases are TGTGCCAGCACCCTAGGGGGGGGAAGCGCTGAAGCTTTCTTT.

This clonotype was observed a handful of times. J is TRBJ2-2 and V is TRBV5-1; D might be TRBD2 (6 bases). Trimming took 4 bases from V and 8 from J, leaving 18 bases between them. The germline V gene encodes CDR1 SGHRS and CDR2 YFSETQ. The CDR3 loop spans 15 amino acids. The CDR3 is CASSGGTVKGGELFF. Written as DNA, the CDR3 is TGCGCCAGCAGCGGCGGGACGGTGAAGGGAGGGGAGCTGTTTTTT.

The rearrangement uses TRBV27 and TRBJ2-1; weak D call: TRBD2 (5 bases). The CDR3 length is 16 residues. Trimming shortened V by 5 bases and J by 5 bases, and 19 bases separated the two germline ends. Germline CDR1 and CDR2: MNHEY and SMNVEV (reference sequence). This chain's CDR3 is CASSPLFGGRDNEQFF. CDR3 DNA: TGTGCCAGCAGTCCTTTGTTTGGCGGGCGAGACAATGAGCAGTTCTTC.

As to this clonotype: Germline is not matched at one junction end, which may reflect a read error. The chain couples TRBV7-9 to TRBJ2-7; D might be TRBD1 (6 bases). This CDR3 has 15 residues. Per the germline V gene, CDR1 is SEHNR and CDR2 is FQNEAQ (reference sequence). CDR3: CVSSQGHLLTYEQYF. The CDR3, as DNA: TGTGTCAGCAGCCAGGGACACCTTCTCACCTACGAGCAGTACTTC.

This clonotype appeared a few times. This chain connects TRBV9 to TRBJ2-3, with D unresolved. The CDR3 covers 15 residues. Germline V CDR1 and CDR2: SGDLS, YYNGEE. V was pared by 1 base and J by 0 bases, with 9 bases between. The CDR3 sequence is CASSVIGTSTDTQYF. Here the CDR3 DNA reads TGTGCCAGCAGCGTAATTGGAACTAGCACAGATACGCAGTATTTT. Filled out from reference TRBV9 and TRBJ2-3, the complete variable domain reads DSGVTQTPKHLITATGQRVTLRCSPRSGDLSVYWYQQSLDQGLQFLIQYYNGEERAKGNILERFSAQQFPDLHSELNLSSLELGDSALYFCASSVIGTSTDTQYFGPGTRLTVL.

The chain uses TRBV7-9 and TRBJ2-7; 9 bases align to TRBD1. This CDR3 comprises 15 residues. The V and J ends lost 5 bases and 2 bases, in that order; junction bases with no gene match: 7. CDR1 is SEHNR and CDR2 is FQNEAQ in the germline V gene (reference sequence). Here the CDR3 reads CASSQSGTGTYEQYF. CDR3 coding DNA: TGTGCCAGCAGCCAATCCGGGACAGGGACCTACGAGCAGTACTTC.

This chain uses TRBV19 with TRBJ2-3; D gene uncertain. V was pared by 3 bases and J by 8 bases, with 6 bases between. This CDR3 contains 11 residues. Germline V gene lookup returns CDR1 LNHDA and CDR2 SQIVND (reference sequence). The CDR3 DNA reads TGTGCCAGTAGTATCGGTGGTACGCAGTATTTT. This encodes CASSIGGTQYF.

There are many counts of this clonotype. The chain couples TRBV10-2 to TRBJ2-7, with 11 bases aligning to TRBD1. The CDR3 covers 17 residues. Trimming removed 2 bases from V and 5 bases from J; junction bases left unmatched: 11. Germline-derived CDR1 and CDR2 are WSHSY and SAAADI. The DNA for the CDR3 is TGCGCCAGCAGTGAGAAATTCGGGACAGGGGGTTTGGACGAGCAGTACTTC. It codes for CASSEKFGTGGLDEQYF.

This clonotype has more than one count but fewer than ten. The rearrangement joins TRBV12-3 or TRBV12-4 to TRBJ1-4; D possibly corresponds to TRBD1 (5 bases). CDR3 size: 15 residues. Trimming cost V 0 bases and J 2 bases, with 7 bases left between them. The CDR3 nucleotides are TGTGCCAGCAGTTTAGCGTGGGACACTAATGAAAAACTGTTTTTT. It encodes CASSLAWDTNEKLFF.

V gene TRBV20-1 combines with J gene TRBJ2-3; TRBD1 is a possible D gene (6 bases). This CDR3 has 17 residues. Trimming removed 3 bases from V and 2 bases from J, with 21 bases in between. Germline-derived CDR1 and CDR2 are DFQATT and SNEGSKA (reference sequence). The CDR3 DNA is TGCAGTGCTAGGTCCCCTGACAGGTCGAGGTACACAGATACGCAGTATTTT. Its translation: CSARSPDRSRYTDTQYF.

The table lists this clonotype with many counts. J is TRBJ1-1 and V is TRBV27; TRBD1 might be the D (5 bases). The CDR3 has 15 amino acids. Trimming took 0 bases from V and 4 from J, leaving 12 bases between them. Germline CDR1 and CDR2: MNHEY and SMNVEV (reference sequence). The CDR3 bases are TGTGCCAGCAGTTTATCGGGGTCAGGGAGCACTGAAGCTTTCTTT. Its protein is CASSLSGSGSTEAFF.

This clonotype was counted between two and nine times. CDR3 sequence (DNA): TGTGCCAGCAGCTTCCCCGGGACAGGGCAGTTCTTC. Encoded protein: CASSFPGTGQFF. This chain links TRBV7-3 with TRBJ2-1, with TRBD1 identical over 8 bases. The CDR3 length is 12 residues. J was trimmed by 12 bases and V by 3 bases; bases with no gene match: 4. CDR1 is SGHTA, CDR2 FQGTGA, per germline. The whole variable domain, filled in from reference TRBV7-3 and TRBJ2-1, reads GAGVSQTPSNKVTEKGKYVELRCDPISGHTALYWYRQSLGQGPEFLIYFQGTGAADDSGLPNDRFFAVRPEGSVSTLKIQRTERGDSAVYLCASSFPGTGQFFGPGTRLTVL.

This clonotype was counted at least ten times. The DNA of the CDR3 is TGTGCCAGTAGTATATCTAGCCCCGACACCGGGGAGCTGTTTTTT. Protein product: CASSISSPDTGELFF. This chain links TRBV19 with TRBJ2-2, with D possibly matching TRBD2 (5 bases). This CDR3 has 15 residues. Germline CDR1 reads LNHDA; CDR2 reads SQIVND (reference sequence). V was clipped by 2 bases and J by 3 bases, with 10 bases between them. Based on the CDR3 plus reference TRBV19 and TRBJ2-2, the full variable domain is DGGITQSPKYLFRKEGQNVTLSCEQNLNHDAMYWYRQDPGQGLRLIYYSQIVNDFQKGDIAEGYSVSREKKESFPLTVTSAQKNPTAFYLCASSISSPDTGELFFGEGSRLTVL.

This rearrangement joins TRBV6-1 to TRBJ2-7; the match to TRBD2 covers 8 bases. There are 15 residues in the CDR3. The trim removed 5 bases at V and 2 bases at J, leaving 8 bases unmatched. From germline, CDR1 is MNHNS and CDR2 SASEGT. Here the CDR3 reads CASSTRTSRTYEQYF. The CDR3 coding sequence is TGTGCCAGCAGTACCCGGACTAGCCGCACCTACGAGCAGTACTTC.

This clonotype was recorded many times. The chain joins TRBV5-1 to TRBJ1-1; no clear D gene. Per germline, CDR1 SGHRS and CDR2 YFSETQ. V gave up 3 bases and J gave up 4 bases, with 16 bases separating them. CDR3 length: 15 amino acids. CDR3: CASSSALEGSTEAFF. The DNA for the CDR3 is TGCGCCAGCAGCTCGGCTCTGGAGGGCAGCACTGAAGCTTTCTTT.

This clonotype was counted a few times. The genes are TRBV20-1 and TRBJ2-1; D may be TRBD1 (6 bases). Germline V gene sequence: CDR1 DFQATT, CDR2 SNEGSKA (reference sequence). The V end was cut by 3 bases, the J end by 7 bases, with 16 bases between. The CDR3 runs 14 residues. The CDR3 DNA reads as TGCAGTGCTAGCTCAGGGGCTTTGAGGAATGAGCAGTTCTTC. It codes for CSASSGALRNEQFF.

This clonotype was seen a handful of times. The genes are TRBV12-3 or TRBV12-4 and TRBJ2-1, with 9 bases matching TRBD2. J gave up 3 bases and V 1 base, and 7 bases lay outside the gene matches. The CDR3 is made up of 17 amino acids. CDR3 in amino acids: CASSLGSSGGLYNEQFF. CDR3 sequence (DNA): TGTGCCAGCAGTTTAGGTTCCAGCGGGGGGCTCTACAATGAGCAGTTCTTC.

The chain carries TRBV7-8 and TRBJ2-1; TRBD2 matches at 7 bases. V trimming: 6 bases; J trimming: 7 bases; junction bases outside the gene matches: 9. Germline lookup yields CDR1 SGHVS and CDR2 FQNEAQ. This CDR3 is built from 14 residues. CDR3 residues: CASRVAGLGNEQFF. As DNA, the CDR3 is TGTGCCAGCAGGGTAGCGGGCCTTGGGAATGAGCAGTTCTTC.

V gene TRBV21-1 combines with J gene TRBJ1-1. TRBV21-1 is assigned pseudogene status. The CDR3 runs 15 residues. The CDR3 loop reads CASSKIKEENTEAFF. In nucleotides, the CDR3 is TGTGCCAGCAGCAAGATTAAGGAGGAGAACACTGAAGCTTTCTTT.